This T cell receptor (beta chain) appears in the sequencing data of a study of OX40 agonist ivuxolimab in advanced cancers. Generated by immunoSEQ multiplex PCR, the TCRdb table keeps only in-frame clones and is missing some. Here the sample spans approximately 68,000 clones, less than 95% being singletons. V was pared by 1 base and J by 4 bases, with 11 bases between. CDR1 and CDR2 (germline): SEHNR, FQNEAQ (reference sequence). The CDR3 runs 15 residues. The sequence was obtained from an adult with an advanced solid tumor such as melanoma, head and neck, liver or kidney cancer. The gene calls are TRBV7-9 and TRBJ1-3, with D possibly being TRBD1 (5 bases). The specimen comprised CD4+ or CD8+ T cells sorted from blood, sampled in a trial of the OX40 agonist ivuxolimab. As DNA, the CDR3 is TGTGCCAGCAGCTTAGTTGGGGGTTCAGGAAACACCATATATTTT. Translated: CASSLVGGSGNTIYF. Based on the CDR3 plus reference TRBV7-9 and TRBJ1-3, the full variable domain is DTGVSQNPRHKITKRGQNVTFRCDPISEHNRLYWYRQTLGQGPEFLTYFQNEAQLEKSRLLSDRFSAERPKGSFSTLEIQRTEQGDSAMYLCASSLVGGSGNTIYFGEGSWLTVV.